The following is a TCR beta chain sequence with its context. What it binds is not known. One junction end disagrees with the germline gene, perhaps due to a read error. There were TCR beta CDR3 regions amplified from RNA transcripts. The TCR CDR3 was amplified in a first-round RT-PCR using the HTBI primer set. TCRdb re-analysed the multiplex PCR reads in MiXCR, keeping a single row per CDR3 protein. The sample lists around 540,000 distinct CDR3 sequences, 35% to 55% seen once, with approximately 8.2% in the top ten. This sample stems from a study of T cells in Graves' hyperthyroidism and ophthalmopathy. Regarding the study as a whole: Most thyroid clonotypes expanded above 0.001 appeared in blood too.

Calling Graves' hyperthyroidism stable meant ophthalmopathy did not progress within 18 months. Researchers barred patients who had uncontrolled infection, other autoimmune disease, pregnancy or lactation. The germline gives CDR1 SEHNR, CDR2 FQNEAQ (reference sequence). The CDR3 spans 13 residues. The clonotype was recovered from a woman between 18 and 29 years old with Graves' hyperthyroidism. The sequenced sample consisted of peripheral blood or thyroid tissue (not recorded which). The chain combines TRBV7-9 with TRBJ2-5, with TRBD2 identical over 9 bases. CDR3 region: CASIAGVKETQYF. CDR3 nucleotides: TGTGCGAGCATAGCGGGAGTTAAAGAGACCCAGTACTTC.